A selection of T cell receptor beta chains follows, all from one sample in a study of T-cell reconstitution after alpha-beta-depleted transplantation in children. TCRdb re-analysed the PCR reads in MiXCR, keeping a single row per CDR3 protein. The sample has fewer than 20,000 distinct CDR3 sequences; roughly 7.1% are singletons. The source was PBMCs, mostly from graft donor cells, collected 60 days after TCRalphabeta/CD19-depleted stem cell transplant. These receptors were collected from a boy in the first two years of life who had a stem cell transplant for Wiskott-Aldrich syndrome, so the T cells may come from the graft donor. CDR3s include the opening cysteine and the closing phenylalanine or tryptophan. Each record gives: J gene, clone size, V gene, CDR3 protein. Clone size is not always given. Where it is, it says once, few, many or a class for expanded clones.

J: TRBJ1-5
size: many
V: TRBV12-3/TRBV12-4
CDR3: CASSDLNQPQHF

J: TRBJ2-5
size: many
V: TRBV18
CDR3: CASSPARETQYF

J: TRBJ1-1
size: many
V: TRBV20-1
CDR3: CSARKEAQAFF

J: TRBJ2-2
size: many
V: TRBV7-9
CDR3: CASNRAGVTGELFF

J: TRBJ1-2
size: few
V: TRBV5-6
CDR3: CASSLAGQDLYGYTF

J: TRBJ2-5
size: NA
V: TRBV7-9
CDR3: CASLGTGWGQETQYF

J: TRBJ2-3
size: few
V: TRBV3-1
CDR3: CASSRDTVTDTQYF

J: TRBJ1-1
size: many
V: TRBV5-1
CDR3: CASRPATENTEAFF

J: TRBJ1-5
size: many
V: TRBV7-9
CDR3: CASSLGGRGSNQPQHF

J: TRBJ2-2
size: NA
V: TRBV5-4
CDR3: CASSLGLAGNTGELFF

J: TRBJ2-7
size: few
V: TRBV30
CDR3: CAWKWGHSYEQYF

J: TRBJ2-4
size: NA
V: TRBV15
CDR3: CATSYGPGTSGIWAKNIQYF

J: TRBJ2-1
size: many
V: TRBV20-1
CDR3: CSARVRRLYNEQFF

J: TRBJ2-5
size: many
V: TRBV29-1
CDR3: CSSRRGGETQYF

J: TRBJ1-4
size: NA
V: TRBV7-8
CDR3: CASSPKHATNEKLFF

J: TRBJ2-2
size: many
V: TRBV7-6
CDR3: CASSLTSGTVGLFF

J: TRBJ1-3
size: many
V: TRBV5-1
CDR3: CASSLDLTFSGNTIYF

J: TRBJ2-2
size: NA
V: TRBV25-1
CDR3: CASSPLGTVNTGELFF

J: TRBJ2-7
size: many
V: TRBV20-1
CDR3: CSATLAGTGYYEQYF

J: TRBJ2-2
size: few
V: TRBV7-9
CDR3: CASSFRLTNTGELFF

J: TRBJ1-5
size: NA
V: TRBV19
CDR3: CASIGQDSNQPQHF

J: TRBJ2-5
size: few
V: TRBV24-1
CDR3: CATSDRRLVETQYF

J: TRBJ2-5
size: many
V: TRBV12-3/TRBV12-4
CDR3: CASSTIGTQYF

J: TRBJ2-7
size: many
V: TRBV18
CDR3: CASSPQQGLGEQYF

J: TRBJ1-1
size: NA
V: TRBV18
CDR3: CASSQPGQGASTEAFF

J: TRBJ2-1
size: few
V: TRBV11-1
CDR3: CASRSRRYWSLPGGVNNEQFF

J: TRBJ2-7
size: many
V: TRBV6-1
CDR3: CASRELITYEQYF

J: TRBJ2-2
size: few
V: TRBV12-3/TRBV12-4
CDR3: CTSSLSTSGRATGELFF

J: TRBJ1-5
size: NA
V: TRBV18
CDR3: CASSPQPGGSNQPQHF

J: TRBJ2-5
size: few
V: TRBV27
CDR3: CASSTGQGPGTQYF

J: TRBJ2-7
size: many
V: TRBV12-3/TRBV12-4
CDR3: CASSLDTYEQYF

J: TRBJ2-7
size: many
V: TRBV29-1
CDR3: CSVITGIYEQYF

J: TRBJ1-6
size: few
V: TRBV10-3
CDR3: CAISEMGHRNSPLHF

J: TRBJ2-7
size: NA
V: TRBV7-3
CDR3: CASRCHAPSGSPHEQYF

J: TRBJ2-1
size: many
V: TRBV10-3
CDR3: CAIRELAGVYNEQFF

J: TRBJ2-5
size: many
V: TRBV7-9
CDR3: CASSLLRETQYF

J: TRBJ2-5
size: many
V: TRBV24-1
CDR3: CATSISQGGETQYF

J: TRBJ2-1
size: many
V: TRBV5-1
CDR3: CASSLLTSGRHNEQFF

J: TRBJ2-5
size: many
V: TRBV25-1
CDR3: CASSRVHRQETQYF

J: TRBJ1-6
size: few
V: TRBV30
CDR3: CAWNGLRNSPLHF

J: TRBJ2-5
size: many
V: TRBV11-2
CDR3: CASSQLQGYQETQYF

J: TRBJ2-6
size: many
V: TRBV6-1
CDR3: CASSPQASGANVLTF

J: TRBJ1-2
size: many
V: TRBV5-1
CDR3: CASSLMGQGTPSNGYTF

J: TRBJ2-1
size: many
V: TRBV29-1
CDR3: CSVALAGIYNEQFF

J: TRBJ1-4
size: many
V: TRBV27
CDR3: CASSPSQDGEKLFF

J: TRBJ1-3
size: few
V: TRBV18
CDR3: CASSPTLRQGSGNTIYF

J: TRBJ2-5
size: many
V: TRBV7-8
CDR3: CASSFRETQYF

J: TRBJ1-1
size: few
V: TRBV6-5
CDR3: CASRAQLNTEAFF

J: TRBJ1-6
size: medium-sized
V: TRBV7-9
CDR3: CASSLLTGLDSPLHF

J: TRBJ2-7
size: many
V: TRBV20-1
CDR3: CSVRPGQGFREQYF